The 32 T cell receptor beta chains given below trace back to one sample, sequenced in a study of shared clonotypes between healthy human individuals. Sequenced by immunoSEQ multiplex PCR; TCRdb stores in-frame clones only, minus some. The table lists around 2.5 million clones, approximately 93% of them singletons. Sequenced sample: naive CD4+ T cells from PBMCs. Documented subset: CD45RA+ positively selected. The receptors come from a man aged 18-30 years in good health. Some clones in this sample may be carry-over from other donors' samples.

In this sample, this clone turned up a few times. V gene TRBV29-1 combines with J gene TRBJ1-1; D ambiguous. From germline, CDR1 is SQVTM and CDR2 ANQGSEA. This CDR3 spans 15 amino acids. Trimming shortened V by 1 base and J by 4 bases, and 16 bases separated the two germline ends. This chain's CDR3 is CSVEARNGRGTEAFF. The CDR3 region has the DNA TGCAGCGTTGAAGCGCGGAATGGGAGAGGCACTGAAGCTTTCTTT.

The genes are TRBV2 and TRBJ1-4; possible D gene TRBD1, 5 bases. Germline values: CDR1 SNHLY, CDR2 FYNNEI. This CDR3 comprises 15 residues. The germline V and J ends were trimmed by 3 bases and 5 bases, with 13 bases remaining between them. The CDR3 region is CASSDDSIGNEKLFF. CDR3 bases: TGTGCCAGCAGTGATGACAGCATAGGGAATGAAAAACTGTTTTTT. Looking up the rest from reference TRBV2 and TRBJ1-4 gives the full variable domain: EPEVTQTPSHQVTQMGQEVILRCVPISNHLYFYWYRQILGQKVEFLVSFYNNEISEKSEIFDDQFSVERPDGSNFTLKIRSTKLEDSAMYFCASSDDSIGNEKLFFGSGTQLSVL.

V gene TRBV5-8 combines with J gene TRBJ1-4; D is perhaps TRBD1 (5 bases). This CDR3 has 16 amino acids. From germline, CDR1 is SGHTS and CDR2 YDEGEE. The germline V and J ends were trimmed by 3 bases and 5 bases, with 17 bases remaining between them. The CDR3 is CASSYARGAANEKLFF. CDR3 bases: TGTGCCAGCAGCTACGCCCGCGGGGCGGCAAATGAAAAACTGTTTTTT.

Note on this clone: This CDR3 is also generated by other DNA sequences in the sample. V usage is TRBV5-1 and J usage is TRBJ2-1; TRBD2 agrees at 12 bases. CDR3 length equals 15 residues. J lost 5 bases, V lost 2 bases, and 2 bases had no gene match. Germline-derived CDR1 and CDR2 are SGHRS and YFSETQ. DNA for the CDR3: TGCGCCAGCAGCTTAGGACTAGCGGGGAACAATGAGCAGTTCTTC. Protein: CASSLGLAGNNEQFF.

The V gene is TRBV4-1, the J gene TRBJ2-7; 10 nucleotides align to TRBD2. The junction had 5 bases not matched to a gene; V was cut back by 2 bases and J by 4 bases. This CDR3 comprises 15 residues. Germline V gene data show CDR1 as MGHRA and CDR2 as YSYEKL. The CDR3 DNA follows: TGCGCCAGCAGCCAACCACTAGCGGGATCTTACGAGCAGTACTTC. The encoded protein is CASSQPLAGSYEQYF.

The chain uses TRBV5-4 and TRBJ1-5, with 9 nucleotides matching TRBD1. Germline CDR1 and CDR2: SGHNT and YYREEE (reference sequence). V dropped 4 bases and J dropped 9; count of bases not matched to a gene: 11. This CDR3 comprises 15 residues. DNA for the CDR3: TGTGCCAGCAGCGACGCCGGGACAGGGCCCCTGCCCCAGCATTTT. It translates to CASSDAGTGPLPQHF.

The rearrangement joins TRBV7-9 to TRBJ2-1; the D gene could be TRBD1 or TRBD2 (5 bases each). V gave up 5 bases and J gave up 5 bases, with 10 bases separating them. CDR1 is SEHNR and CDR2 is FQNEAQ in the germline V gene (reference sequence). The CDR3 length is 13 residues. The CDR3: CASSTGADNEQFF. CDR3 nucleotides: TGTGCCAGCAGCACCGGGGCGGACAATGAGCAGTTCTTC.

The chain recombines TRBV2 with TRBJ2-7, with TRBD1 matching over 7 bases. Germline V gene lookup returns CDR1 SNHLY and CDR2 FYNNEI. The CDR3 length is 12 residues. The ends lost 8 bases at V and 2 bases at J; junction bases unmatched: 3. The CDR3, as DNA: TGTGCCAGCGAGACAGGGACCTACGAGCAGTACTTC. Residues: CASETGTYEQYF.

This clone was found a few times. The chain joins TRBV6-1 to TRBJ1-1; D is uncertain. V dropped 4 bases and J dropped 8 bases, with 2 bases sitting between them. The CDR3 consists of 9 residues. Germline V gene lookup returns CDR1 MNHNS and CDR2 SASEGT. CDR3 sequence: CASSGEAFF. CDR3 nucleotide sequence: TGTGCCAGCAGTGGGGAAGCTTTCTTT.

V usage is TRBV11-2 and J usage is TRBJ2-1; D uncertain. V dropped 3 bases and J dropped 6 bases, with 15 bases sitting between them. Germline CDR1 SGHAT, CDR2 FQNNGV. CDR3 length: 15 amino acids. Written as DNA, the CDR3 is TGTGCCAGCAGCTTCACTCGCGTCCCGCCCAATGAGCAGTTCTTC. Its protein product is CASSFTRVPPNEQFF.

The V and J genes are TRBV28 and TRBJ1-5; 8 bases map to TRBD1. This CDR3 spans 15 amino acids. J was trimmed by 7 bases and V by 5 bases; bases with no gene match: 10. Germline CDR1 is MDHEN and CDR2 is SYDVKM. The CDR3 DNA reads TGTGCCAGCAGTCCCCCCCCAGGGGGCGTCCAGCCCCAGCATTTT. This codes for CASSPPPGGVQPQHF.

The CDR3 bases are TGCGCCAGCAGCTCCGGGGGACTAGCGGCCGGGGAGCTGTTTTTT. Protein: CASSSGGLAAGELFF. The rearrangement uses TRBV5-1 and TRBJ2-2, with 11 bases matching TRBD2. This CDR3 contains 15 residues. CDR1 SGHRS and CDR2 YFSETQ come from the germline V gene. The V gene end was trimmed by 3 bases and the J gene end by 6 bases; junction bases not matched to a gene: 4.

The chain combines TRBV18 with TRBJ2-7; D may be TRBD1 or TRBD2 (6 bases each). V was trimmed by 3 bases and J by 4 bases, leaving 16 bases between them. Germline lookup yields CDR1 KGHSH and CDR2 LQKENI. The CDR3 has 15 residues. The CDR3 is CASSPPTTRGYEQYF. The CDR3 bases are TGTGCCAGCTCACCCCCGACGACTAGGGGGTACGAGCAGTACTTC.

The chain recombines TRBV15 with TRBJ2-3; no clear D. The V end lost 0 bases, the J end lost 2 bases, and 12 bases lay between the germline ends. There are 16 residues in the CDR3. Germline lookup yields CDR1 LNHNV and CDR2 YYDKDF (reference sequence). CDR3 sequence: CATSRDYRYPTDTQYF. The DNA of the CDR3 is TGTGCCACCAGCAGAGATTACCGTTATCCCACAGATACGCAGTATTTT.

This chain links TRBV28 with TRBJ1-5, with D uncertain. V was shortened by 6 bases and J by 8 bases, with 11 bases between the two germline ends. The germline CDR1 and CDR2 sequences are MDHEN and SYDVKM. CDR3 length: 12 residues. In DNA form, the CDR3 reads TGTGCCAGCAGCTATCCAAGCAAGCCCCAGCATTTT. This encodes CASSYPSKPQHF.

V and J are TRBV6-5 and TRBJ1-1; 7 bases agree with TRBD1. V was clipped by 4 bases and J by 0 bases; unmatched bases: 2. The CDR3 is 14 residues long. Germline V lookup: CDR1 MNHEY, CDR2 SVGAGI. The CDR3 nucleotides are TGTGCCAGCAGTTCGACAGGGCTGAACACTGAAGCTTTCTTT. As protein: CASSSTGLNTEAFF.

The V gene is TRBV6-1, the J gene TRBJ2-7; 13 nucleotides line up with TRBD2. The germline V gene encodes CDR1 MNHNS and CDR2 SASEGT. The CDR3 has 15 residues. V lost 6 bases to trimming and J lost 5 bases; unmatched junction nucleotides: 7. The CDR3 reads CASRGGLAGVDEQYF. In DNA form, the CDR3 reads TGTGCCAGCAGGGGCGGACTAGCGGGAGTCGACGAGCAGTACTTC.

In nucleotides, the CDR3 is TGTGCCGCTAGGAACACTGGAAACACCATATATTTT. Translation: CAARNTGNTIYF. The genes are TRBV6-1 and TRBJ1-3; D is unresolved. CDR3 length: 12 amino acids. Between the trimmed V and J ends, which lost 11 bases and 2 bases, there was a span of 10 bases. Germline CDR1 MNHNS, CDR2 SASEGT.

On this clone: Different DNA sequences within this sample yield the same CDR3. J is TRBJ2-3 and V is TRBV6-1; maybe TRBD2 (5 bases). The CDR3 totals 14 residues. The V and J ends lost 9 bases and 0 bases respectively, with 13 bases between them. In germline, CDR1 is MNHNS, CDR2 SASEGT. CDR3 loop: CASRSGSSTDTQYF. The CDR3 region has the DNA TGTGCCAGTAGAAGCGGTTCTAGCACAGATACGCAGTATTTT.

The chain employs TRBV4-2 and TRBJ2-1; 8 positions match TRBD2. The ends lost 0 bases at V and 5 bases at J; junction bases unmatched: 3. The CDR3 consists of 15 residues. Germline V CDR1 and CDR2: LGHNA, YNFKEQ. CDR3 sequence: CASSQDLAGHNEQFF. The CDR3 DNA is TGTGCCAGCAGCCAAGACCTAGCGGGCCACAATGAGCAGTTCTTC.

This clone is a singleton in its sample. The V call is TRBV7-6, the J call TRBJ2-2; D not certain. CDR1 is SGHVS, CDR2 FNYEAQ, per germline. Between the trimmed V and J ends, which lost 1 base and 2 bases, there was a span of 8 bases. This CDR3 is built from 15 residues. The CDR3 nucleotides are TGTGCCAGCAGCTTAGAGCGTTTAAACACCGGGGAGCTGTTTTTT. Translating gives CASSLERLNTGELFF.

The J gene is TRBJ1-1, the V gene TRBV18; D gene unclear. V lost 4 bases to trimming and J lost 2 bases, with 8 bases between them. The CDR3 totals 13 residues. Germline assignment: CDR1 KGHSH and CDR2 LQKENI. CDR3 bases: TGTGCCAGCTCACGGGCCTCTAACACTGAAGCTTTCTTT. Translated, it gives CASSRASNTEAFF.

As concerns this clone: This sample includes further DNA sequences coding for the same CDR3. This chain joins TRBV28 and TRBJ2-5, with no clear D. V was clipped by 7 bases and J by 3 bases, with 6 bases between them. The CDR3 has 11 residues. Germline V gene data show CDR1 as MDHEN and CDR2 as SYDVKM. The CDR3 DNA reads TGTGCCAGCACCCTCGAAGAGACCCAGTACTTC. Translation: CASTLEETQYF.

The genes are TRBV7-3 and TRBJ1-5; D perhaps matches TRBD1 (5 bases). The CDR3 is 14 residues long. With 8 bases removed from V and 6 bases from J, the gap between germline ends came to 17 bases. Germline lookup yields CDR1 SGHTA and CDR2 FQGTGA. The CDR3 DNA reads TGTGCCAGCCTTACGGCCAGGGAGGGTCAGCCCCAGCATTTT. Translation: CASLTAREGQPQHF.

The J gene is TRBJ2-7, the V gene TRBV18; D call uncertain. Trimming left V 3 bases short and J 5 bases short, with 11 bases between. The CDR3 spans 13 residues. Germline V gene sequence: CDR1 KGHSH, CDR2 LQKENI. The CDR3 spells CASSPNFLNEQYF. CDR3 DNA sequence: TGTGCCAGCTCACCCAACTTCCTTAACGAGCAGTACTTC.

A word on this clone: Other DNA sequences in the sample encode the same CDR3. CDR3 in amino acids: CASSLLPQPQHF. The CDR3 bases are TGTGCCAGCAGTTTACTCCCCCAGCCCCAGCATTTT. The V gene is TRBV28, the J gene TRBJ1-5; D is uncertain. This CDR3 region has 12 residues. Per germline, CDR1 MDHEN and CDR2 SYDVKM. The V and J ends lost 2 bases and 7 bases respectively, with 6 bases between them.

The rearrangement links TRBV4-3 to TRBJ2-1; 13 nucleotides agree with TRBD2. Germline lookup yields CDR1 LGHNA and CDR2 YSLEER. The CDR3 contains 16 residues. V was clipped by 4 bases and J by 6 bases; unmatched bases: 6. CDR3 amino acids: CASSRRLAGGPNEQFF. In nucleotides, the CDR3 is TGCGCCAGCAGCCGGAGACTAGCGGGAGGTCCCAATGAGCAGTTCTTC.

The chain recombines TRBV27 with TRBJ2-7, with D tentatively TRBD1 (6 bases). V lost 2 bases and J 13 bases, leaving 21 bases between the germline ends. Germline V gene sequence: CDR1 MNHEY, CDR2 SMNVEV (reference sequence). The CDR3 has 14 amino acids. CDR3 coding DNA: TGTGCCAGCAGTTTAACCCATCTACAGGGCGCCGTCTACTTC. It encodes CASSLTHLQGAVYF.

This rearrangement joins TRBV2 to TRBJ1-2; a weak D match, TRBD1 (6 bases). Germline V CDR1 and CDR2: SNHLY, FYNNEI. This CDR3 is 13 amino acids long. Trimming removed 5 bases from V and 4 bases from J, with 11 bases in between. CDR3 amino acids: CASSLQGTYGYTF. DNA for the CDR3: TGTGCCAGCAGTTTACAGGGAACCTATGGCTACACCTTC.

The chain couples TRBV12-2 to TRBJ1-5; the D call in the table, TRBD1, was not verified against the DNA. TRBV12-2 corresponds to a pseudogene. The length of the CDR3 is 16 residues. The CDR3 nucleotides are TGTGCAAGTCGCTTAGTACAGGGAGCGTACAATCAGCCCCAGCATTTT. Residues: CASRLVQGAYNQPQHF.

The rearrangement uses TRBV18 and TRBJ2-1, with D possibly TRBD1 on 6 matching bases. V lost 5 bases, J lost 0 bases, and 11 bases lay in between. The CDR3 runs 15 residues. Germline CDR1 KGHSH, CDR2 LQKENI. The CDR3 coding sequence is TGTGCCAGCTCAGGCAGGGGTCCCTCCTACAATGAGCAGTTCTTC. Translation: CASSGRGPSYNEQFF.

The count of this clone is one. The genes are TRBV5-1 and TRBJ1-4; no clear D gene. V was cut by 0 bases and J by 2 bases, with 11 bases left in between. CDR3 length: 16 residues. Germline CDR1 SGHRS, CDR2 YFSETQ. CDR3 loop: CASSLVGMGTNEKLFF. CDR3 DNA: TGCGCCAGCAGCTTGGTTGGGATGGGGACTAATGAAAAACTGTTTTTT.